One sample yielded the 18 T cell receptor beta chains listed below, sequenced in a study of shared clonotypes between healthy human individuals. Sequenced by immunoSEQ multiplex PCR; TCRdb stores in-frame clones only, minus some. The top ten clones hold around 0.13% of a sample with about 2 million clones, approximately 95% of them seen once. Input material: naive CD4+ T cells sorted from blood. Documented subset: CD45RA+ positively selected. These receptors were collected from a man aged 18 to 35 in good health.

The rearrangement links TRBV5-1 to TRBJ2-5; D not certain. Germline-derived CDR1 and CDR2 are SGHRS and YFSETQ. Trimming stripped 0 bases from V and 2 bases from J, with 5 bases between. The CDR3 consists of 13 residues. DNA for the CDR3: TGCGCCAGCAGCTTGGACTATCAAGAGACCCAGTACTTC. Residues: CASSLDYQETQYF.

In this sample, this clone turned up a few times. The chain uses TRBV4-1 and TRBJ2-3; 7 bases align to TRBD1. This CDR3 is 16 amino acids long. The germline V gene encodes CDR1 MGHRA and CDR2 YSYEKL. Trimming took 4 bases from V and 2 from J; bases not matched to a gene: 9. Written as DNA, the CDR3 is TGCGCCAGCAGCCCTTTGGGGACAGTTGTCACAGATACGCAGTATTTT. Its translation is CASSPLGTVVTDTQYF.

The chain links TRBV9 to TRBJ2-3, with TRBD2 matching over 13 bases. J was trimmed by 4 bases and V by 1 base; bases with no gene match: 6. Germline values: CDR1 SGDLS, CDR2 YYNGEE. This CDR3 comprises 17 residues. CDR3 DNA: TGTGCCAGCAGCGTAACTATGGGACTAGCGGGGCCAGATACGCAGTATTTT. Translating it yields CASSVTMGLAGPDTQYF.

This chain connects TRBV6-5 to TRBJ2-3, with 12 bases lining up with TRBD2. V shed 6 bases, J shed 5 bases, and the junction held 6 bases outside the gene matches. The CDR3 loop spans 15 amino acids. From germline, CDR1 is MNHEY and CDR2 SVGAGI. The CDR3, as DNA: TGTGCCAGCAGGATGACTAGCGGGGGTTTAGATACGCAGTATTTT. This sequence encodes CASRMTSGGLDTQYF.

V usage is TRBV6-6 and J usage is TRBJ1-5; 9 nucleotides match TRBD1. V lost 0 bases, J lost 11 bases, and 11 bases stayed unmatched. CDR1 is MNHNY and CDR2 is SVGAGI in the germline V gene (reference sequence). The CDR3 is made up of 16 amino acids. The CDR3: CASSYSPDRGPPAQHF. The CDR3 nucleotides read TGTGCCAGCAGTTACTCGCCGGACAGGGGCCCACCGGCCCAGCATTTT.

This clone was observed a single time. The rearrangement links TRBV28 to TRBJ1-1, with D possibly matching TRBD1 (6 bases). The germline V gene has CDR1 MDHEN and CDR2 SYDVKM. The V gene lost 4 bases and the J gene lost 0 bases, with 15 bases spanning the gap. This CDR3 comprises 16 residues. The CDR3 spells CASSSLSDRMNTEAFF. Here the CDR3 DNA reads TGTGCCAGCAGTTCCCTCTCAGACAGGATGAACACTGAAGCTTTCTTT. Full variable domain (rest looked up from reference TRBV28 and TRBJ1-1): DVKVTQSSRYLVKRTGEKVFLECVQDMDHENMFWYRQDPGLGLRLIYFSYDVKMKEKGDIPEGYSVSREKKERFSLILESASTNQTSMYLCASSSLSDRMNTEAFFGQGTRLTVV.

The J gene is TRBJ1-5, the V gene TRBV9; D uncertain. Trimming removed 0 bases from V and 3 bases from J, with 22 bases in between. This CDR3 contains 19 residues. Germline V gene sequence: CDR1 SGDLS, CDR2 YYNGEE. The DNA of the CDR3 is TGTGCCAGCAGCGTAGCCGGGTCAGCTCACTCGACCATCAATCAGCCCCAGCATTTT. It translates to CASSVAGSAHSTINQPQHF.

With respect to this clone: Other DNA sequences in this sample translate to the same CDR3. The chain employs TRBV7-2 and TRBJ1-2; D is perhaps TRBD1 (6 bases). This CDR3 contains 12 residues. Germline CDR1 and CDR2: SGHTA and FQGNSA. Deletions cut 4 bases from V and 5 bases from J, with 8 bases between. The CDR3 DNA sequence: TGTGCCAGCAGCTCGACAGGTTATGGCTACACCTTC. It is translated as CASSSTGYGYTF.

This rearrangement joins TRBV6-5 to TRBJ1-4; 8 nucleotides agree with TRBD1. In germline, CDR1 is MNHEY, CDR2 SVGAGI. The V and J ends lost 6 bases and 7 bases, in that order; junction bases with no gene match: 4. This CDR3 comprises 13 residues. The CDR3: CASRQGAGEKLFF. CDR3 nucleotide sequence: TGTGCCAGCAGGCAGGGGGCTGGTGAAAAACTGTTTTTT.

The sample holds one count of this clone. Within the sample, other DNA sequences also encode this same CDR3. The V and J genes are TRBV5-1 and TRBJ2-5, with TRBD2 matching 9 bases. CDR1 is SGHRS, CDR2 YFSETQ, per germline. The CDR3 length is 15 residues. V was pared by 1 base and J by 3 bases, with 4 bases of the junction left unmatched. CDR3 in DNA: TGCGCCAGCAGCTTGCTCGCTAGCGGGAAAGAGACCCAGTACTTC. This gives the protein CASSLLASGKETQYF.

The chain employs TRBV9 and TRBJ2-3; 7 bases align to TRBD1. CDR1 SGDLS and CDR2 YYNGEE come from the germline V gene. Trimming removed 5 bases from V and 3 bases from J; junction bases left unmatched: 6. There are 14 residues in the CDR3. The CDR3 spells CASSRGQGTDTQYF. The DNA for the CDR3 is TGTGCCAGCAGTAGGGGGCAGGGGACAGATACGCAGTATTTT.

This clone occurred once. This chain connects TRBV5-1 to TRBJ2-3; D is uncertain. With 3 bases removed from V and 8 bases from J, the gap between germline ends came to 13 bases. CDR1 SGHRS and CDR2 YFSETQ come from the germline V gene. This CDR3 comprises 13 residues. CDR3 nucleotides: TGCGCCAGCAGCTCAATGCCGGGTCGTACGCAGTATTTT. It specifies CASSSMPGRTQYF.

The CDR3 is CASSLEIRGNEQFF. Here the CDR3 DNA reads TGCGCCAGCAGCTTGGAGATTCGGGGGAATGAGCAGTTCTTC. The chain recombines TRBV5-1 with TRBJ2-1, with D maybe TRBD2 (6 bases). The CDR3 sequence is 14 residues long. Germline V CDR1 and CDR2: SGHRS, YFSETQ. Trimming removed 0 bases from V and 7 bases from J, with 11 bases in between.

This CDR3 reads CASSPSTDEQFF. The CDR3, as DNA: TGTGCCAGCAGCCCTTCGACGGATGAGCAGTTCTTC. V usage is TRBV11-3 and J usage is TRBJ2-1, with D unclear. V shed 5 bases and J shed 8 bases, with 10 bases lying between them. This CDR3 region has 12 residues. Germline CDR1 and CDR2: SGHNT and YENEEA.

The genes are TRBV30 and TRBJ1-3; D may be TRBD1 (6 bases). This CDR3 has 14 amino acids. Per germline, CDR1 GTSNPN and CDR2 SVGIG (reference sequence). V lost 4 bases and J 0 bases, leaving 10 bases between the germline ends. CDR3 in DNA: TGTGCCTGGATGGGGGGCTCCTCTGGAAACACCATATATTTT. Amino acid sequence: CAWMGGSSGNTIYF.

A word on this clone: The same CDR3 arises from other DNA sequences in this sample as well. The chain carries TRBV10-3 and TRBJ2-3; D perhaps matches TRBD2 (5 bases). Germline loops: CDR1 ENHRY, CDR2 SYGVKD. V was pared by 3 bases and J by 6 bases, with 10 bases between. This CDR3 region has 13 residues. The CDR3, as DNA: TGTGCCATCAGTGAATCCGGGGTGGATACGCAGTATTTT. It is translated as CAISESGVDTQYF.

CDR3 nucleotides: TGTGCCAGCAGCTTAGCGGGGACAGGGGGGGGAACACCCCTCCACTTT. Translating gives CASSLAGTGGGTPLHF. The chain recombines TRBV7-8 with TRBJ1-6; 11 nucleotides match TRBD1. The CDR3 spans 16 residues. V lost 0 bases and J lost 11; bases outside the gene matches: 6. Germline V CDR1 and CDR2: SGHVS, FQNEAQ.

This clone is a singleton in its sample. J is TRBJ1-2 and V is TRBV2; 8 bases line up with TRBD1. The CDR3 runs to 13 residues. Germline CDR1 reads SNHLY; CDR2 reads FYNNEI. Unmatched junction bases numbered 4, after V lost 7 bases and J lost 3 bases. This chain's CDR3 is CASKAGGYYGYTF. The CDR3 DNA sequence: TGTGCCAGCAAGGCAGGGGGCTACTATGGCTACACCTTC.